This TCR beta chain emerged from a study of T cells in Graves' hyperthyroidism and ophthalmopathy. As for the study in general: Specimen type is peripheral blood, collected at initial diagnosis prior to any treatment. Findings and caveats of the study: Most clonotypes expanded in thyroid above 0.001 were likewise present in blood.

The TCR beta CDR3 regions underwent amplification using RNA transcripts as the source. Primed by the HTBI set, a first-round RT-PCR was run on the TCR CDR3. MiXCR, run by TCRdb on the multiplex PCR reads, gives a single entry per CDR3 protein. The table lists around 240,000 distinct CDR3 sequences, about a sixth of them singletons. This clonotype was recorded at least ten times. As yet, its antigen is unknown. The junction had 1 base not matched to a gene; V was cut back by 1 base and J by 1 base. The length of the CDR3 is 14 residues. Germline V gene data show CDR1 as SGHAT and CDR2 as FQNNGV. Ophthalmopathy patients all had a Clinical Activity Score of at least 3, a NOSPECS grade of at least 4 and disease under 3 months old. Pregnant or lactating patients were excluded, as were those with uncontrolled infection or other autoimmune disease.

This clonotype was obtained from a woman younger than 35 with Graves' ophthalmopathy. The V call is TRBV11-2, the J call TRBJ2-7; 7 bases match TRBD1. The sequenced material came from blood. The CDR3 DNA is TGTGCCAGCAGCTTAGGGGACAGATCCTACGAGCAGTACTTC. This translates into CASSLGDRSYEQYF.